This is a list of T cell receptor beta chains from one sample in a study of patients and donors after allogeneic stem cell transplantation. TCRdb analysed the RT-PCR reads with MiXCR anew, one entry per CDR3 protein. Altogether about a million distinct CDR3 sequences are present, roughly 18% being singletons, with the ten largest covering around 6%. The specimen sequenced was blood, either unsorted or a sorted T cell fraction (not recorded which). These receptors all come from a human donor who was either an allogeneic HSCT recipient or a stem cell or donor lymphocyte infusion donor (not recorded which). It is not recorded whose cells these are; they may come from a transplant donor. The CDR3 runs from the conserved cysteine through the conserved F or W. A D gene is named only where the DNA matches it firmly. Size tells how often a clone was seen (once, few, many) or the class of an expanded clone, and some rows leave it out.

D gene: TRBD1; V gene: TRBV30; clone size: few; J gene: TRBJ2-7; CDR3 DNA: TGTGCCTGGACCTCAACCGGGACAGGAGCCTACGAGCAGTACTTC; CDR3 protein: CAWTSTGTGAYEQYF
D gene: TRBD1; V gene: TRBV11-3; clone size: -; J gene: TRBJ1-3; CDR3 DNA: TGTGCCAGCAGCCCAGAGGGGGCTTCTGGAAACACCATATATTTT; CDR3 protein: CASSPEGASGNTIYF
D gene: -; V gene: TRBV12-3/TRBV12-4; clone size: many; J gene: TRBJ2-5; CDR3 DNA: TGTGCCAGCAGTCCCCAGGTACGGGGGCAAGAGACCCAGTACTTC; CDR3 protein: CASSPQVRGQETQYF
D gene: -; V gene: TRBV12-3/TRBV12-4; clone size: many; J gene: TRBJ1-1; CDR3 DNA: TGTGCCAGCAGTCACATGAACACTGAAGCTTTCTTT; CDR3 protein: CASSHMNTEAFF
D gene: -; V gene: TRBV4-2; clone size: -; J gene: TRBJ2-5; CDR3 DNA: TGTGCCAGCAGCCAAACAGGGAGTGCAGAGACCCAGTACTTC; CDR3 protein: CASSQTGSAETQYF
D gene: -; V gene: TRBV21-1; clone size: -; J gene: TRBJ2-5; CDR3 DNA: TGTGCCAGCAGCAACAGGATACAAGAGACCCAGTACTTC; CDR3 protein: CASSNRIQETQYF
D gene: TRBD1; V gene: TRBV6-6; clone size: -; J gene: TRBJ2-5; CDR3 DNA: TGTGCCAGCCTCGGGGACAGGAGCGAGACCCAGTACTTC; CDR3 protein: CASLGDRSETQYF
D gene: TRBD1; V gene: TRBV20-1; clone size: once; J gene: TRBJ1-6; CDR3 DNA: TGCAGTGCGGCCGACAGGGGGCGCGATTCACCCCTCCACTTT; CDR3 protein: CSAADRGRDSPLHF
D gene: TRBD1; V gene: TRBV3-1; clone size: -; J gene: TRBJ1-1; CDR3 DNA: TGTGCCAGCAGCCAAACCGGACAGGGAAACACTGAAGCTTTCTTT; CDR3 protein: CASSQTGQGNTEAFF
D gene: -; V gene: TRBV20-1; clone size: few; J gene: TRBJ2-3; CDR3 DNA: TGCAGTGCTAGGGAGGGGACGGGCAGGACAGATACGCAGTATTTT; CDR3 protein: CSAREGTGRTDTQYF
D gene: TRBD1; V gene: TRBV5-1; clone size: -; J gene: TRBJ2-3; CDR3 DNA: TGCGCCAGCAGCCCGGACAGGGGGCTGCCAGATACGCAGTATTTT; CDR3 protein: CASSPDRGLPDTQYF
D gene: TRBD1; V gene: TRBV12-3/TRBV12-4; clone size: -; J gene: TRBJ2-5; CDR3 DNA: TGTGCCAGCAGTTTCCGACAGGGGGTGGAAGAGACCCAGTACTTC; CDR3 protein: CASSFRQGVEETQYF
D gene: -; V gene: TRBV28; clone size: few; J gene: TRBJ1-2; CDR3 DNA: TGTGCCAGCAGATCCTCCGGCGGGGGCCATGGCTACACCTTC; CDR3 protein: CASRSSGGGHGYTF
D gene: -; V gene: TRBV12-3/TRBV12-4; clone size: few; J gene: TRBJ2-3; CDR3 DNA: TGTGCCAGCAGCCCCGCTCTGGGTACGCAGTATTTT; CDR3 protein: CASSPALGTQYF
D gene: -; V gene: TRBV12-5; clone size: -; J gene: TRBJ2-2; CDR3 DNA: TGTGCTAGTGGCCGCTCTCCTCCCGCAGGGGCGAACACCGGGGAGCTGTTTTTT; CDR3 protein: CASGRSPPAGANTGELFF
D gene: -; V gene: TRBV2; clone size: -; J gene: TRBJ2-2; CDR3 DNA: TGTGCCAGCAGGGAGACGGAGAACACCGGGGAGCTGTTTTTT; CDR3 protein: CASRETENTGELFF
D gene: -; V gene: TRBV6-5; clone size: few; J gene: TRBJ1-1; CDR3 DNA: TGTGCCAGCAGTTACTCTTGGGCGAACACTGAAGCTTTCTTT; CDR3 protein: CASSYSWANTEAFF
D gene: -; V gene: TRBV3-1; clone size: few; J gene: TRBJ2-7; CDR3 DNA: TGTGCCAGCAGCCAAGGCCCCCTAGAGCAGTACTTC; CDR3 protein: CASSQGPLEQYF
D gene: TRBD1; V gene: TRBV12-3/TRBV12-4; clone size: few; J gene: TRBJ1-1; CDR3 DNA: TGTGCCAGCAGTCCGGGACAGGGGTTGGGGATGAACACTGAAGCTTTCTTT; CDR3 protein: CASSPGQGLGMNTEAFF
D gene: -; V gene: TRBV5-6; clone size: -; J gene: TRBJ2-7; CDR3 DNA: TGTGCCAGCAGCTTGGCCTCAGGGGCACTATACGAGCAGTACTTC; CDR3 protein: CASSLASGALYEQYF
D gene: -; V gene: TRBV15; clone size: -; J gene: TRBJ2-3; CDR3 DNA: TGTGCCACCAGCAGAGACCAGACAGATACGCAGTATTTT; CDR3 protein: CATSRDQTDTQYF
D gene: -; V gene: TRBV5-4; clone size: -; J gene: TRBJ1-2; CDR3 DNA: TGTGCCAGCAGCCGAAATTCCCTAAACTATGGCTACACCTTC; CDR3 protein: CASSRNSLNYGYTF
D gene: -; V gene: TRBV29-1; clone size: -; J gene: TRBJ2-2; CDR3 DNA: TGCAGCGTCGGGAACGACCCTGCAAACACCGGGGAGCTGTTTTTT; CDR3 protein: CSVGNDPANTGELFF
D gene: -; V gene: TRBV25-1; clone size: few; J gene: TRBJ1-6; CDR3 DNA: TGTGCCAGCAGTGAATTACCGGGCAAGGGATATAATTCACCCCTCCACTTT; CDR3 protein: CASSELPGKGYNSPLHF
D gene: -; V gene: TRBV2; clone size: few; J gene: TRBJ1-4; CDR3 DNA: TGTGCCAGCAGTGAAGCTAGGACGGGAGGGAATGAAAAACTGTTTTTT; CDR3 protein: CASSEARTGGNEKLFF
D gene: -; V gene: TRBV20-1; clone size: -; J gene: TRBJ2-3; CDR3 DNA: TGCAGTGCTAGACCCTCGGGGGCCTCTAGCACAGATACGCAGTATTTT; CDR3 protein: CSARPSGASSTDTQYF
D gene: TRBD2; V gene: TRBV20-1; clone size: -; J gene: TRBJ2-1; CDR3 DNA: TGCAGTGCTAGTCCGACTAGCGGGGGGGTAAACAATGAGCAGTTCTTC; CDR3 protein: CSASPTSGGVNNEQFF
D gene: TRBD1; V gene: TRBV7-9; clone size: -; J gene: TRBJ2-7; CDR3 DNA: TGTGCCAGCAGCTCCTTCAGGGGGTCAGGCTACGAGCAGTACTTC; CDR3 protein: CASSSFRGSGYEQYF
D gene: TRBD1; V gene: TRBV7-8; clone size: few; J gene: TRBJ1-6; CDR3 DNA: TGTGCCAGCAGCCCCATGGGGGGGACAGGGTTTTCCTATAATTCACCCCTCCACTTT; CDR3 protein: CASSPMGGTGFSYNSPLHF
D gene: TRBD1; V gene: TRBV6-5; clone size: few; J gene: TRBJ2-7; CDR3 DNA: TGTGCCAGCAGTTACTATGGACAGGGTACCGAGCAGTACTTC; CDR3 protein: CASSYYGQGTEQYF
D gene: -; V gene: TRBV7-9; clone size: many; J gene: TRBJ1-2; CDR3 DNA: TGTGCCAGCAGCTTGGGCTCGAGCAACTATGGCTACACCTTC; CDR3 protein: CASSLGSSNYGYTF
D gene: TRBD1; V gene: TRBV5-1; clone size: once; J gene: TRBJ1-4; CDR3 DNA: TGCGCCAGCAGACTTGCGACAGGGTCTGAAAAACTGTTTTTT; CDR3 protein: CASRLATGSEKLFF
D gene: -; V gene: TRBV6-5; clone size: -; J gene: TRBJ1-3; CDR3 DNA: TGTGCCAGCAGTTCTCGATTACGCCTTGGAAACACCATATATTTT; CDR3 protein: CASSSRLRLGNTIYF
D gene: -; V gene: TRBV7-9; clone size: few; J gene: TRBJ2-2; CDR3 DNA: TGTGCCAGCAGCCCAGACCTCGTCCTAAGAGATACCGGGGAGCTGTTTTTT; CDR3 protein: CASSPDLVLRDTGELFF
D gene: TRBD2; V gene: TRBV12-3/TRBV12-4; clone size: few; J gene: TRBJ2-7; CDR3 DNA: TGTGCCAGCAGTTCGGGCCGGACTAGCGGAAGTTACGAGCAGTACTTC; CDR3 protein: CASSSGRTSGSYEQYF
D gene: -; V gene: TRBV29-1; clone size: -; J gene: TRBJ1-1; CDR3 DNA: TGCAGCACTGACAGTTACACTGAAGCTTTCTTT; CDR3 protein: CSTDSYTEAFF
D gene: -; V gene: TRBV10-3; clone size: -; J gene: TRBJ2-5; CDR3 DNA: TGTGCCATCAGTGAGTCGGTGGGAGGGGGCGTCCAAGAGACCCAGTACTTC; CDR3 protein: CAISESVGGGVQETQYF
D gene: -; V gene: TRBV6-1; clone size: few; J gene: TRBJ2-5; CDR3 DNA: TGTGCCAGCAGCGTCATGTATGGTAGTCAAGAGACCCAGTACTTC; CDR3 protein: CASSVMYGSQETQYF
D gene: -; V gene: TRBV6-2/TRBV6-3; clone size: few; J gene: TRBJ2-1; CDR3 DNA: TGTGCCAGCACGAATAAGGATGAGCAGTTCTTC; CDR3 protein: CASTNKDEQFF
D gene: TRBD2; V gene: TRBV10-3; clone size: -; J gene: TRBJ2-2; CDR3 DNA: TGTGCCATCAGTGAGTTGGGACTAGCGGGGGCGAACACCGGGGAGCTGTTTTTT; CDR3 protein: CAISELGLAGANTGELFF
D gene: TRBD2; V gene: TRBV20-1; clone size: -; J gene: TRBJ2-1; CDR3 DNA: TGCAGTGCTTTAAGGTTAAGCGGGAGAGAATACAATGAGCAGTTCTTC; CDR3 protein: CSALRLSGREYNEQFF
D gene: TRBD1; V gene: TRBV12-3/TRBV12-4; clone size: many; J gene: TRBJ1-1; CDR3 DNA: TGTGCCAGCAGTCTCCGGGACAGGGACTCTGAAGCTTTCTTT; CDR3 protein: CASSLRDRDSEAFF
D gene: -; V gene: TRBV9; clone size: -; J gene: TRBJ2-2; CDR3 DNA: TGTGCCAGCAGCGTAGCAGGGGCTGCCGGGGAGCTGTTTTTT; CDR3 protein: CASSVAGAAGELFF
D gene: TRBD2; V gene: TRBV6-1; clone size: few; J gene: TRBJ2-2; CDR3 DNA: TGTGCCAGCACCTACGGGAGGGCTAGCGTTAACACCGGGGAGCTGTTTTTT; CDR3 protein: CASTYGRASVNTGELFF
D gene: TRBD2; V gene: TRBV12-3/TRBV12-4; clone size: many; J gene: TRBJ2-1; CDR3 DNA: TGTGCCAGCAGCCCCGTTGGTAGCGGGGGATGGGATGAGCAGTTCTTC; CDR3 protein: CASSPVGSGGWDEQFF
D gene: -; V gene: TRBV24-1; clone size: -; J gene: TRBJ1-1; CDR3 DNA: TGTGCCACCCGCCAGGGAGCGACCACTGAAGCTTTCTTT; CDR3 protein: CATRQGATTEAFF
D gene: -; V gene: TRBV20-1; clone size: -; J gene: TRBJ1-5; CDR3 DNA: TGCAGTGCTAGCGAGGGGGGGAGCAATCAGCCCCAGCATTTT; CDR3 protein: CSASEGGSNQPQHF
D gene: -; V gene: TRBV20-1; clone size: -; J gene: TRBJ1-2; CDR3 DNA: TGCAGTGCTAGTCTTCGGCGGGGGATGGCCTATGGCTACACCTTC; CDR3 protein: CSASLRRGMAYGYTF
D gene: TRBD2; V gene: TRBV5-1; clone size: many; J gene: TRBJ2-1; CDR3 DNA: TGCGCCAGCAGCCCGACGGGACTAGCGGATTACAATGAGCAGTTCTTC; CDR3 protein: CASSPTGLADYNEQFF
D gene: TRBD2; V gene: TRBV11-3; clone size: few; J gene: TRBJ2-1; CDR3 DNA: TGTGCCAGCAGCCCCGAGACTAGCGGGAGGAGAAATGAGCAGTTCTTC; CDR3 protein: CASSPETSGRRNEQFF
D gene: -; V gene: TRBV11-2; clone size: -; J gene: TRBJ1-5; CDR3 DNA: TGTGCCAGCAGCGACCAGGGACAGCCCCAGCATTTT; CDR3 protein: CASSDQGQPQHF
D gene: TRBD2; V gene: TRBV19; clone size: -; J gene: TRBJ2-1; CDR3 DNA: TGTGCCAGTAATAGCGGGAGGGGTATGTATGAGCAGTTCTTC; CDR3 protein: CASNSGRGMYEQFF
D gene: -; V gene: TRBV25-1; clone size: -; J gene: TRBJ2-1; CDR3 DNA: TGTGCCAGCAGTGAATCGGGACATCCGTACAATGAGCAGTTCTTC; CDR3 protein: CASSESGHPYNEQFF
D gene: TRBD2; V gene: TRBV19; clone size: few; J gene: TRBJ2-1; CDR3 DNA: TGTGCCAGTAGTATAGAAGGCGGGAGGGGTTTCGGGCAGTTCTTC; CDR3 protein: CASSIEGGRGFGQFF
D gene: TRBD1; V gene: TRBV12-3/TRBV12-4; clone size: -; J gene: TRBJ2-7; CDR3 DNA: TGTGCCAGCAGTTTCGGGACAGGCTATTCAGAGCAGTACTTC; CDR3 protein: CASSFGTGYSEQYF
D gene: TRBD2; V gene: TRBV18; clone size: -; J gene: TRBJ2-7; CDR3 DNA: TGTGCCAGCTCACCAGATAGCGGGAGAACCGCCTACGAGCAGTACTTC; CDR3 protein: CASSPDSGRTAYEQYF
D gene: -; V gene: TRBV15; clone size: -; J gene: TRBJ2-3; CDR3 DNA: TGTGCCACCAGCAGCGAGGACGAGGCCCCACCTAGCACAGATACGCAGTATTTT; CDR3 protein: CATSSEDEAPPSTDTQYF
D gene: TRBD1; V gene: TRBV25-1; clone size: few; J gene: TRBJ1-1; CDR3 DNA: TGTGCCAGCAGTGACGTACCGGGACAGGGGAACGCTGAAGCTTTCTTT; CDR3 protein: CASSDVPGQGNAEAFF
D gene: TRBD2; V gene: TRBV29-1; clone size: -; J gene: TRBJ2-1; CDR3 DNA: TGCAGCGTCCGCGGACTAGCGGGATATGAGCAGTTCTTC; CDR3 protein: CSVRGLAGYEQFF
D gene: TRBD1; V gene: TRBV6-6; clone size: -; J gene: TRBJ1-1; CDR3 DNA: TGTGCCCACGAAAGGGGGCGTTACACTGAAGCTTTCTTT; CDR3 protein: CAHERGRYTEAFF